What follows is one T cell receptor (beta chain) and its context. Its cognate antigen is unknown. This may be a read error, as it is one base from a much larger clone. This CDR3 is 15 amino acids long. The V and J ends lost 0 bases and 7 bases respectively, with 17 bases between them. The germline CDR1 and CDR2 sequences are SGHDT and YYEEEE. The authors ran a second PCR of 7 to 11 cycles using a sample-barcoded 5' primer and a J-beta primer mix. Each cDNA was tagged by a template-switch adaptor containing 12 random nucleotides. One entry per CDR3 protein results from TCRdb running MiXCR on the 5' RACE reads. The sample has about 1.4 million distinct CDR3 sequences, around 59% seen once; the top ten hold about 6.3%. This sample was taken from a study of blood T cells in healthy people across ages. Study-wide results and limits: Relative to aged donors, long-lived donors carried more naive CD4+ cells and displayed higher diversity.

The TCR was taken from a man between 18 and 35 years old in good health. V usage is TRBV5-6 and J usage is TRBJ2-7, with D possibly matching TRBD2 (6 bases). Sample: blood. The CDR3 region is CASSLGLGRHNEQYF. The CDR3 nucleotides are TGTGCCAGCAGCTTGGGACTAGGTAGGCACAATGAGCAGTACTTC.